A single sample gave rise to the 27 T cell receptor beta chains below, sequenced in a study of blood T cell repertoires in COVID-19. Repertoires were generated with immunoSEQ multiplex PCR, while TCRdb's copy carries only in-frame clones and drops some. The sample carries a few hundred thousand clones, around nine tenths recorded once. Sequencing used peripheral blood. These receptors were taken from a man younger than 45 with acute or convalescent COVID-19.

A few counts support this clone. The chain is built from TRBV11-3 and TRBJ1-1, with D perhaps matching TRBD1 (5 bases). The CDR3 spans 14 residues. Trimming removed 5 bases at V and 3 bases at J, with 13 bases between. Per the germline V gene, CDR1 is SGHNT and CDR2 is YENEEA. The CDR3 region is CASSRGRQYTEAFF. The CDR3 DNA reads TGTGCCAGCAGCCGGGGGAGGCAATACACTGAAGCTTTCTTT.

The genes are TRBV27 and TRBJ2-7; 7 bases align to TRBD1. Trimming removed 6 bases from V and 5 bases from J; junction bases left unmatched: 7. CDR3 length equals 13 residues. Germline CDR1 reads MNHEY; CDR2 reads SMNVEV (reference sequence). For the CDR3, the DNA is TGTGCCAGCAGCTCGCATGACAGGGACGAGCAGTACTTC. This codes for CASSSHDRDEQYF.

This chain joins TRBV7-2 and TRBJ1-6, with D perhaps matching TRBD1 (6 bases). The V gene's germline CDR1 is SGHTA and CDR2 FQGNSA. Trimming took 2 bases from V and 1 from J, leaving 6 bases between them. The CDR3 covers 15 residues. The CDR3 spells CASSLTGSYNSPLHF. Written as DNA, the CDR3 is TGTGCCAGCAGCTTAACAGGGTCCTATAATTCACCCCTCCACTTT.

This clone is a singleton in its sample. The CDR3: CASSLLDSSNEQFF. CDR3 DNA: TGTGCCAGCAGCTTACTTGACTCTTCCAATGAGCAGTTCTTC. The chain employs TRBV7-9 and TRBJ2-1; no reliable D call. V was cut by 2 bases and J by 6 bases, with 11 bases left in between. This CDR3 contains 14 residues. Germline V gene sequence: CDR1 SEHNR, CDR2 FQNEAQ (reference sequence).

The CDR3 is CASSPRRQAYGYTF. CDR3 sequence (DNA): TGTGCCAGCTCACCACGGAGACAGGCTTATGGCTACACCTTC. V is TRBV18 and J is TRBJ1-2; the D gene is possibly TRBD1 (6 bases). The CDR3 is made up of 14 amino acids. V lost 1 base and J 5 bases, leaving 11 bases between the germline ends. Germline V gene lookup returns CDR1 KGHSH and CDR2 LQKENI.

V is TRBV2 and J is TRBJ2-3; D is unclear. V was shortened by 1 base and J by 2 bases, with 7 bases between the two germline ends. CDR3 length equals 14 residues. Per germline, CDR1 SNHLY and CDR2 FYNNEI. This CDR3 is CASSEDRNTDTQYF. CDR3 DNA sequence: TGTGCCAGCAGTGAAGACAGAAACACAGATACGCAGTATTTT. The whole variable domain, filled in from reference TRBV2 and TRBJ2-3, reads EPEVTQTPSHQVTQMGQEVILRCVPISNHLYFYWYRQILGQKVEFLVSFYNNEISEKSEIFDDQFSVERPDGSNFTLKIRSTKLEDSAMYFCASSEDRNTDTQYFGPGTRLTVL.

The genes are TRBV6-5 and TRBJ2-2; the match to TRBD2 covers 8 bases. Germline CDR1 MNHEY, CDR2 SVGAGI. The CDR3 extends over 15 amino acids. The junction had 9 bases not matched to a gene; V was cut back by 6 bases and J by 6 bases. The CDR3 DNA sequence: TGTGCCAGCAGGCCGTCTAGCGGGTTCTCCGGGGAGCTGTTTTTT. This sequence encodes CASRPSSGFSGELFF.

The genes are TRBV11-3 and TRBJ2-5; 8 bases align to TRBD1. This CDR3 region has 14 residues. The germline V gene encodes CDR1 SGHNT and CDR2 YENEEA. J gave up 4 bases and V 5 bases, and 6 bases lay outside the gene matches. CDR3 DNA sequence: TGTGCCAGCAGCCCGGACAGGGTGTCAGAGACCCAGTACTTC. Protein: CASSPDRVSETQYF. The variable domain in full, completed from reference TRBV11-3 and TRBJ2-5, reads EAGVVQSPRYKIIEKKQPVAFWCNPISGHNTLYWYLQNLGQGPELLIRYENEEAVDDSQLPKDRFSAERLKGVDSTLKIQPAELGDSAVYLCASSPDRVSETQYFGPGTRLLVL.

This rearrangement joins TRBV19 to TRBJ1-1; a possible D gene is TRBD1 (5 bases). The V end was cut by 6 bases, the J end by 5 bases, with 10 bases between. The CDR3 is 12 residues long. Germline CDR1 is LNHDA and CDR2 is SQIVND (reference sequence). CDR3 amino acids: CASRMGGTEAFF. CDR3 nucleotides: TGTGCCAGTAGGATGGGGGGGACTGAAGCTTTCTTT. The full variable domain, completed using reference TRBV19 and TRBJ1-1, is DGGITQSPKYLFRKEGQNVTLSCEQNLNHDAMYWYRQDPGQGLRLIYYSQIVNDFQKGDIAEGYSVSREKKESFPLTVTSAQKNPTAFYLCASRMGGTEAFFGQGTRLTVV.

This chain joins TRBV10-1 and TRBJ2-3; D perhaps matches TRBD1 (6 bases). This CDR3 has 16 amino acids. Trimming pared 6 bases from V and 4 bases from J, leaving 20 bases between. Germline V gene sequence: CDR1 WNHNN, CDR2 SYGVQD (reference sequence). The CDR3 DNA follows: TGCGCCAGCAGCCTCGGGACATCGAATCGGGCAGATACGCAGTATTTT. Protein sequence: CASSLGTSNRADTQYF.

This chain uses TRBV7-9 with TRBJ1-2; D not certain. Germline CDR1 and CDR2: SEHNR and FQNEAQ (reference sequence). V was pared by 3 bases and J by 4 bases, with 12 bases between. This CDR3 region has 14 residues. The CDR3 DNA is TGTGCCAGCAGCTTCGATGACAACTTCTATGGCTACACCTTC. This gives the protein CASSFDDNFYGYTF.

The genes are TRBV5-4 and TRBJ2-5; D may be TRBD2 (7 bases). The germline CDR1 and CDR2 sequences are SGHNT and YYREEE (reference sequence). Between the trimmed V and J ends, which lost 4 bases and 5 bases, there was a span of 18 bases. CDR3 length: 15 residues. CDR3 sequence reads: CASSPMGGLGETQYF. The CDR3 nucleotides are TGTGCCAGCAGCCCCATGGGGGGGCTAGGGGAGACCCAGTACTTC.

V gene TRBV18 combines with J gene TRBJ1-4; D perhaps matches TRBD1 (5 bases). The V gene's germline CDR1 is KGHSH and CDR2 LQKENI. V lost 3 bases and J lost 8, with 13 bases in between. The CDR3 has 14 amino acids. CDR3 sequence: CASSPGTAGEKLFF. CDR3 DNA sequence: TGTGCCAGCTCACCCGGGACGGCGGGGGAAAAACTGTTTTTT. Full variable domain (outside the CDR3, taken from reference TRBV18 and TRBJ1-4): NAGVMQNPRHLVRRRGQEARLRCSPMKGHSHVYWYRQLPEEGLKFMVYLQKENIIDESGMPKERFSAEFPKEGPSILRIQQVVRGDSAAYFCASSPGTAGEKLFFGSGTQLSVL.

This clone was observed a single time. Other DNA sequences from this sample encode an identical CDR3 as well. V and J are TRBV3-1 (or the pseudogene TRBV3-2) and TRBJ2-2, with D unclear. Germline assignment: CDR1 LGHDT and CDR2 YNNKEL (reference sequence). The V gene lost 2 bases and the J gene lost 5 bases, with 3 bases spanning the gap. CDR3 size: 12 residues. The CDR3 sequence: CASSQLTGELFF. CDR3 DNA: TGTGCCAGCAGCCAATTAACCGGGGAGCTGTTTTTT.

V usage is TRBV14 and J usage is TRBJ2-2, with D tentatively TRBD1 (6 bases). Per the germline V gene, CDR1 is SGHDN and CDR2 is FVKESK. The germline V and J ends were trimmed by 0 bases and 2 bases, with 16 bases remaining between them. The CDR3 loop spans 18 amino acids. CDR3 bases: TGTGCCAGCAGCCAAGATTATCCCGGACAGATAAACACCGGGGAGCTGTTTTTT. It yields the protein CASSQDYPGQINTGELFF.

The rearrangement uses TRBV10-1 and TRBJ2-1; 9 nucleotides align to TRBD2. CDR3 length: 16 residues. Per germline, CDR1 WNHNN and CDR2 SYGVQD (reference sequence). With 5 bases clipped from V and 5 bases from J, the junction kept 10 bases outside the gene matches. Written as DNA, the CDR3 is TGCGCCAGCAGTCGAGGACCCGCGGGGGGGGACAATGAGCAGTTCTTC. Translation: CASSRGPAGGDNEQFF.

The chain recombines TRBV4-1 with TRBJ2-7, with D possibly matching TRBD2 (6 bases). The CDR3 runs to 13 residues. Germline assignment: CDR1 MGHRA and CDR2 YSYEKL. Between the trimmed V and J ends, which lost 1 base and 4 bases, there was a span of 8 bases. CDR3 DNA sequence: TGCGCCAGCAGCCAAGCCCGGGGGTACGAGCAGTACTTC. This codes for CASSQARGYEQYF.

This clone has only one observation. CDR3 coding DNA: TGCGCCAGCAGCCAAACGGGGGTCACAGATACGCAGTATTTT. It specifies CASSQTGVTDTQYF. This chain connects TRBV4-1 to TRBJ2-3, with a weak D call TRBD2 (6 bases). This CDR3 contains 14 residues. CDR1 MGHRA and CDR2 YSYEKL come from the germline V gene. Trimming removed 2 bases from V and 2 bases from J, with 8 bases in between.

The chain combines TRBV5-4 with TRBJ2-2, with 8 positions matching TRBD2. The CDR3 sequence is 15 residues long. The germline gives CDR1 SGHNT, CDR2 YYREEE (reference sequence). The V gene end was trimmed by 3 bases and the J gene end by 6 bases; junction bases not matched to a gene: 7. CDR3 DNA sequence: TGTGCCAGCAGCTCCGGGCGGGGGGAGGCCGGGGAGCTGTTTTTT. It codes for CASSSGRGEAGELFF.

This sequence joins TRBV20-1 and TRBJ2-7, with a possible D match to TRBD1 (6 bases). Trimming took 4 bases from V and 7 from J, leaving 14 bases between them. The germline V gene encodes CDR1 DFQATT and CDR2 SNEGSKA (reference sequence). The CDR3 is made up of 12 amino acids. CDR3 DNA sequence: TGCAGTGCTACTGACAGGTTTGAGGAGCAGTACTTC. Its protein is CSATDRFEEQYF.

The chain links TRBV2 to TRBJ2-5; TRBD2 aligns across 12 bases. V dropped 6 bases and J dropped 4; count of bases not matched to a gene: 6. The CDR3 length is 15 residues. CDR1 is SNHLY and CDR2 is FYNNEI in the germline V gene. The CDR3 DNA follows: TGTGCCAGCAGAGCGACTAGCGGGAGTATAGAGACCCAGTACTTC. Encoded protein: CASRATSGSIETQYF. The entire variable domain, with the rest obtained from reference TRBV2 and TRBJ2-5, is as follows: EPEVTQTPSHQVTQMGQEVILRCVPISNHLYFYWYRQILGQKVEFLVSFYNNEISEKSEIFDDQFSVERPDGSNFTLKIRSTKLEDSAMYFCASRATSGSIETQYFGPGTRLLVL.

The CDR3 bases are TGTGCCAGCAGCCGGGGGGCCACTGAAGCTTTCTTT. Its protein is CASSRGATEAFF. The rearrangement uses TRBV6-6 and TRBJ1-1, with D maybe TRBD1 (6 bases). Germline V CDR1 and CDR2: MNHNY, SVGAGI (reference sequence). V lost 6 bases to trimming and J lost 4 bases, with 9 bases between them. The CDR3 covers 12 residues.

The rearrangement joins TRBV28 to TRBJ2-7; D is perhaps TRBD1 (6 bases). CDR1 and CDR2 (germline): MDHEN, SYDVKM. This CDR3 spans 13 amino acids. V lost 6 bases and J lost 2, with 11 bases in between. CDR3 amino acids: CASRNTGTYEQYF. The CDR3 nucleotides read TGTGCCAGCAGGAACACAGGGACCTACGAGCAGTACTTC.

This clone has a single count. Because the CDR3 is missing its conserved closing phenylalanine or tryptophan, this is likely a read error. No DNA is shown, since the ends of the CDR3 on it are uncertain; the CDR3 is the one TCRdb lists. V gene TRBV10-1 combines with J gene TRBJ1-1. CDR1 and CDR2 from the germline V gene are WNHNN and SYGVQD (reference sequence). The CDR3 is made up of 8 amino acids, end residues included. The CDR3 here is CASSESVV.

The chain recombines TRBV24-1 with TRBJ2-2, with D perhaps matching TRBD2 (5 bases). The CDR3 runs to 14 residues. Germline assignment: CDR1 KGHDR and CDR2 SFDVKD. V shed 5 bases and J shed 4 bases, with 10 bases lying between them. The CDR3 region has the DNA TGTGCCACCAGTGCCGGGGAAGTCACCGGGGAGCTGTTTTTT. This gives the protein CATSAGEVTGELFF.

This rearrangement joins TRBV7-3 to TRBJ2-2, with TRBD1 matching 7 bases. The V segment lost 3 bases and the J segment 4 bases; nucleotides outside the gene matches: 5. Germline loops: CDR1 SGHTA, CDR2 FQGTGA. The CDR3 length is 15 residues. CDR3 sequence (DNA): TGTGCCAGCAGCTTGACAGGGTTAGGCACCGGGGAGCTGTTTTTT. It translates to CASSLTGLGTGELFF.

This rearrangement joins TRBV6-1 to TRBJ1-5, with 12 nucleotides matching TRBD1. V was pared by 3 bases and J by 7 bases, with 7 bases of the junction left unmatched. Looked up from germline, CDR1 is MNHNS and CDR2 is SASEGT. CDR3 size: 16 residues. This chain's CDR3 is CASSEGGDRGPQPQHF. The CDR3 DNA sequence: TGTGCCAGCAGTGAGGGTGGGGACAGGGGGCCCCAGCCCCAGCATTTT.